Below are 7 T cell receptor beta chains sequenced from a single sample in a study of T cells after yellow fever vaccination. TCRdb reprocessed the 5' RACE reads via MiXCR and lists one record per CDR3 protein. The sample holds 300,000 to 400,000 distinct CDR3 sequences; roughly 9.4% are singletons and the top ten take roughly 18%. The sample here was PBMCs, taken on the day of the first yellow fever vaccination. The origin of the receptors is a man between 18 and 35 years old who received the YFV17D yellow fever vaccine.

This rearrangement joins TRBV6-2 or TRBV6-3 to TRBJ2-3; 7 bases match TRBD2. From germline, CDR1 is MNHEY and CDR2 SVGEGT. With V trimmed by 5 bases and J by 4 bases, 6 bases remained unmatched. The length of the CDR3 is 14 residues. CDR3: CASSKGLQSDTQYF. Written as DNA, the CDR3 is TGTGCCAGCAGTAAGGGACTACAATCAGATACGCAGTATTTT.

Only a few counts were recorded for this clonotype. The V call is TRBV4-3, the J call TRBJ2-5; 10 nucleotides agree with TRBD2. The germline CDR1 and CDR2 sequences are LGHNA and YSLEER. This CDR3 spans 17 amino acids. Germline trimming cut 2 bases from V and 4 bases from J; bases unmatched to any gene: 10. The DNA for the CDR3 is TGCGCCAGCAGCCAACAAAGCAGCGGGGGGGGGATAGAGACCCAGTACTTC. Translated, it gives CASSQQSSGGGIETQYF.

The chain couples TRBV6-1 to TRBJ2-6, with D perhaps TRBD2 (5 bases). Germline lookup yields CDR1 MNHNS and CDR2 SASEGT. The CDR3 is 15 amino acids. The V end was cut by 7 bases, the J end by 1 base, with 11 bases between. CDR3 coding DNA: TGTGCCAGCACCCCTGGACTTTCTGGGGCCAACGTCCTGACTTTC. Translating it yields CASTPGLSGANVLTF.

This clonotype turned up a few times. V and J are TRBV12-3 or TRBV12-4 and TRBJ2-5, with 10 bases fitting TRBD1. Trimming cost V 4 bases and J 1 base; bases outside gene matches: 6. The CDR3 loop spans 16 amino acids. CDR3 bases: TGTGCCAGCAGTTACCGGGACAGGGGATTCCAAGAGACCCAGTACTTC. Residues: CASSYRDRGFQETQYF.

The genes are TRBV5-4 and TRBJ2-3, with D unresolved. The CDR3 loop spans 14 amino acids. Trimming removed 1 base at V and 6 bases at J, with 12 bases between. The germline gives CDR1 SGHNT, CDR2 YYREEE (reference sequence). As DNA, the CDR3 is TGTGCCAGCAGCTTGCGGGCCACCAGGGATACGCAGTATTTT. This translates into CASSLRATRDTQYF.

This clonotype has a handful of counts. V and J are TRBV5-7 and TRBJ2-7, with D tentatively TRBD1 (6 bases). TRBV5-7 belongs to the ORF category, with a function that is uncertain. This CDR3 contains 13 residues. The V end was cut by 4 bases, the J end by 7 bases, with 15 bases between. CDR3 in DNA: TGTGCCAGCAGCCCCGCCGGGACACAAGAGCAGTACGTC. As protein: CASSPAGTQEQYV.

This clonotype appeared a few times. This chain links TRBV29-1 with TRBJ2-4; D could derive from TRBD1 or TRBD2 (5 bases each). CDR3 length equals 13 residues. From germline, CDR1 is SQVTM and CDR2 ANQGSEA. Trimming cost V 7 bases and J 4 bases, with 14 bases left between them. CDR3: CSAVAEGKNIQYF. CDR3 sequence (DNA): TGCAGCGCTGTAGCCGAGGGGAAAAACATTCAGTACTTC.